This T cell receptor (beta chain) comes out of a study of human T cells and chemical hapten exposure. Time point described: pre-sensitization, week 0. Stated treatment: therapeutic diphenylcyclopropenone sensitization with weekly scalp DPC. TCRdb re-called the RACE reads through MiXCR, storing one row per CDR3 protein. Counted here are around 180,000 distinct CDR3 sequences, 25% to 35% occurring once; the ten biggest clones make up just under 3%. The V gene's germline CDR1 is SGHKS and CDR2 YYEKEE (reference sequence). The CDR3 consists of 16 residues. The V and J ends lost 3 bases and 0 bases respectively, with 16 bases between them. Only a few counts were recorded for this clonotype.

The sequencing here drew on whole blood, taken in connection with sensitization to the hapten diphenylcyclopropenone (DPC). V gene TRBV5-5 combines with J gene TRBJ2-7; D is uncertain. This clonotype was sampled from a woman in her 30s with alopecia areata. Some clones in this sample may be carry-over from other donors' samples. The CDR3 DNA follows: TGTGCCAGCAGCTCCCTTTGGAATGGGATCTCCTACGAGCAGTACTTC. As protein: CASSSLWNGISYEQYF. The variable domain in full, with the rest retrieved from reference TRBV5-5 and TRBJ2-7, is DAGVTQSPTHLIKTRGQQVTLRCSPISGHKSVSWYQQVLGQGPQFIFQYYEKEERGRGNFPDRFSARQFPNYSSELNVNALLLGDSALYLCASSSLWNGISYEQYFGPGTRLTVT.